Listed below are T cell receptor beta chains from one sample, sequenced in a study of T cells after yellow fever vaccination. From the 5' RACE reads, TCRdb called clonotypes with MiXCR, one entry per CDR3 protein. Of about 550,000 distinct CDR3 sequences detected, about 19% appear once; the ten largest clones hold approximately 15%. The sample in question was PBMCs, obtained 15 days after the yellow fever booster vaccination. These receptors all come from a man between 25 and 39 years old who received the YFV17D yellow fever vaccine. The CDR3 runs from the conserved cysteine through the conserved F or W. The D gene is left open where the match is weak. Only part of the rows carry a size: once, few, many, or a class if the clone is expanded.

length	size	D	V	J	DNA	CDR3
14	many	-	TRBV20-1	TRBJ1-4	TGCAGTGCAAGAGTTGGCACAACTAATGAAAAACTGTTTTTT	CSARVGTTNEKLFF
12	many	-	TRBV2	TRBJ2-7	TGTGCCAGCAGTAGAGGCCTGTACGAGCAGTACTTC	CASSRGLYEQYF
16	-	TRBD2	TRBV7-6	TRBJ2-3	TGTGCCAGCAGCTTCCAGGGGACTAGCGTGGCGGATACGCAGTATTTT	CASSFQGTSVADTQYF
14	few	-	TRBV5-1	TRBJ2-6	TGCGCCAGCAATCAGGGATCTGGGGCCAACGTCCTGACTTTC	CASNQGSGANVLTF
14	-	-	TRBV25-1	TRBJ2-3	TGTGCCAGCAGTGTTTTTTCAGGAACAGATACGCAGTATTTT	CASSVFSGTDTQYF
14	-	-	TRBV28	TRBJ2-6	TGTGCCAGCAGTTTTGTGTTGCGGGCCAACGTCCTGACTTTC	CASSFVLRANVLTF
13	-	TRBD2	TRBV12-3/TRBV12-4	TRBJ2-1	TGTGCCAAGGCTAGCGGGGAGGATGATGAGCAGTTCTTC	CAKASGEDDEQFF
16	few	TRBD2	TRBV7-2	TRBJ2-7	TGTGCCAGCAGCCCGGGACTAGCGGGATACCCCTACGAGCAGTACTTC	CASSPGLAGYPYEQYF
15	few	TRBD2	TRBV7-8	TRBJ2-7	TGTGCCAGCAGCACGACTAGCGGGAGCTCCTACGAGCAGTACTTC	CASSTTSGSSYEQYF
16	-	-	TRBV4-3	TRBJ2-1	TGCGCCAGCAGCCAAGAATTTGCGGGTGGAGACCGGGAGCAGTTCTTC	CASSQEFAGGDREQFF
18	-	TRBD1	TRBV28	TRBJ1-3	TGTGCCAGCAGTTCCAACGCCCGGACAGGGGTTGCCGGAAACACCATATATTTT	CASSSNARTGVAGNTIYF
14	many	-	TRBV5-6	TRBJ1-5	TGTGCCAGCAGCTTGGGACAGAGCAATCAGCCCCAGCATTTT	CASSLGQSNQPQHF
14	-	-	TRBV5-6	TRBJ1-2	TGTGCCAGCAGCAAGGCAGGACAGAACTATGGCTACACCTTC	CASSKAGQNYGYTF
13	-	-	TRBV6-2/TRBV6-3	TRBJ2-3	TGTGCCAGCAGTTATGGAGCTACAGATACGCAGTATTTT	CASSYGATDTQYF
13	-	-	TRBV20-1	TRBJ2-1	TGCAGTGCGGGGGACTCTGGGAGGAATGAGCAGTTCTTC	CSAGDSGRNEQFF
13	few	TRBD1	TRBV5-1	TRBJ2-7	TGCGCCAGCAGCGACAGGGGACCCTACGAGCAGTACTTC	CASSDRGPYEQYF
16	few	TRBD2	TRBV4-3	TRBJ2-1	TGCGCCAGCAGCCCGCCGGGACTAGCGGGAGTCAATGAGCAGTTCTTC	CASSPPGLAGVNEQFF
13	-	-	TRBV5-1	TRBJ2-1	TGCGCCAGCACCCTTCCGGGTGTGAATGAGCAGTTCTTC	CASTLPGVNEQFF
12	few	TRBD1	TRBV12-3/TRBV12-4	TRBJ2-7	TGTGCTCTCCCGACAGGGAAGCACGAGCAGTACTTC	CALPTGKHEQYF
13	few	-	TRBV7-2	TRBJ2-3	TGTGCCAGCAGCTTAGAGTTTGAAGATACGCAGTATTTT	CASSLEFEDTQYF
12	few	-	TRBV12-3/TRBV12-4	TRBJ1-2	TGTGCCAGCAGCTTCGACAAGCTTGGCTACACCTTC	CASSFDKLGYTF
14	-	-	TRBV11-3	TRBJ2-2	TGTGCCAGCAGCCCGCCCAGGAACACCGGGGAGCTGTTTTTT	CASSPPRNTGELFF
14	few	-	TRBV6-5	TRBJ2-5	TGTGCCAGCAGTTACCTCGGGAATGGTGAGACCCAGTACTTC	CASSYLGNGETQYF
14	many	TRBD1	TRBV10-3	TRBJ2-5	TGTGCCATCAGGGGAGAGACAGGGGAAGAGACCCAGTACTTC	CAIRGETGEETQYF
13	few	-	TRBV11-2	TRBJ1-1	TGTGCCAGCACCCTCGGACAGCTCACTGAAGCTTTCTTT	CASTLGQLTEAFF
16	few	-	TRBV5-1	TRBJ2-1	TGCGCCAGCAGCCAGCTTGGAGGGGGGCCGTACAATGAGCAGTTCTTC	CASSQLGGGPYNEQFF
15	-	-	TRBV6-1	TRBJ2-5	TGTGCCAGCTCCCTACGGCTAGGGCGGCAAGAGACCCAGTACTTC	CASSLRLGRQETQYF
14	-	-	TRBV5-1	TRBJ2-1	TGCGCCAGCAGCTCCCTCGCGGAATACAATGAGCAGTTCTTC	CASSSLAEYNEQFF
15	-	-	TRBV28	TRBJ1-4	TGTGCCAGCAGTCCCTCCGACAGACTTAATGAAAAACTGTTTTTT	CASSPSDRLNEKLFF
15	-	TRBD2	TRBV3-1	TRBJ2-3	TGTGCCAGCAGCCAAGCGAGCGGGATCACAGATACGCAGTATTTT	CASSQASGITDTQYF
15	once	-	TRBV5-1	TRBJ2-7	TGCGCCAGCAGCTTGGGGGTAGGGAGCCCCTACGAGCAGTACTTC	CASSLGVGSPYEQYF
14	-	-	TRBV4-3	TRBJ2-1	TGCGCCAGCAGCCAAGATCTTGGCCGCAATGAGCAGTTCTTC	CASSQDLGRNEQFF
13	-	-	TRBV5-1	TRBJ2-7	TGCGCCAGCAGCCCCGGACAACAATACGAGCAGTACTTC	CASSPGQQYEQYF
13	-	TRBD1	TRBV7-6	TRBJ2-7	TGTGCCAGCAGCCACAGGGGGTCCTACGAGCAGTACTTC	CASSHRGSYEQYF
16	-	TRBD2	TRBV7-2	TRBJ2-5	TGTGCCAGCAGCTTAGGGCCCTTAGCGGGAGCGGAGACCCAGTACTTC	CASSLGPLAGAETQYF
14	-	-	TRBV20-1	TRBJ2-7	TGCAGTGCTAGAGATCCTGGGTCCTACTACGAGCAGTACTTC	CSARDPGSYYEQYF
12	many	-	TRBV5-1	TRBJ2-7	TGCGCCAGCAGCTTGGATGGAAACGAGCAGTACTTC	CASSLDGNEQYF
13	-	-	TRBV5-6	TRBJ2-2	TGTGCCAGCAGCACGGACTTTCCCGGGGAGCTGTTTTTT	CASSTDFPGELFF
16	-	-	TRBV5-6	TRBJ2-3	TGTGCCAGCAGCCCGGGCTGGGAACGGGTTCAAGATACGCAGTATTTT	CASSPGWERVQDTQYF
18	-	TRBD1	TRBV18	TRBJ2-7	TGTGCCAGCTCATCAGCACCCGGGACAGGGCGATCTAACTACGAGCAGTACTTC	CASSSAPGTGRSNYEQYF
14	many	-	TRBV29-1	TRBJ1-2	TGCAGCGTCCCTCAGGGGCAACGAAACTATGGCTACACCTTC	CSVPQGQRNYGYTF
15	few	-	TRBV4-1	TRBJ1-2	TGCGCCAGCAGCCAAGATCGGTACAGGGCGAGTGGCTACACCTTC	CASSQDRYRASGYTF
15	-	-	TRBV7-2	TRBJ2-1	TGTGCCAGCAGCTTCCCCGGAAGGAGTTACAATGAGCAGTTCTTC	CASSFPGRSYNEQFF
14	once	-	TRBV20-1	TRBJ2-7	TGCAGTGCTAGACCAGACCTCAGAGGTTACGAGCAGTACTTC	CSARPDLRGYEQYF
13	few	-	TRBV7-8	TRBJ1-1	TGTGCCAGCAGCTTAGGCGGGTCCTCGGAAGCTTTCTTT	CASSLGGSSEAFF
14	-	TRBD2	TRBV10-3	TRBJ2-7	TGTGCCATCAGTGCGGCTAGCGGGAGTTACGAGCAGTACTTC	CAISAASGSYEQYF
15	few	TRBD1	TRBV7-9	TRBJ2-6	TGTGCCAGCAGCTACAGGGGAGAAGGGGCCAACGTCCTGACTTTC	CASSYRGEGANVLTF